Listed below are T cell receptor beta chains from one sample, sequenced in a study of human T cells and chemical hapten exposure. Each CDR3 protein gets one entry after TCRdb re-called the RACE reads with MiXCR. The sample lists 110,000 to 150,000 distinct CDR3 sequences; approximately 12% were seen once. This material consisted of whole blood, taken in connection with sensitization to the hapten diphenylcyclopropenone (DPC). The origin of the receptors is a woman aged 45-60 years with alopecia areata. Some clones in this sample may be carry-over from other donors' samples. Each CDR3 is given with its conserved first and last residue. D genes are given only for firm matches. A row's size may be missing; if present it is once, few, many or a size class.

j_call clone_size v_call d_call cdr3_aa cdr3_nt
TRBJ1-4 few TRBV30 . CAWRRGLNEKLFF TGTGCCTGGAGGAGGGGTCTGAATGAAAAACTGTTTTTT
TRBJ1-2 few TRBV5-4 . CASSLGGSSYGYTF TGTGCCAGCAGCTTGGGGGGAAGTTCTTATGGCTACACCTTC
TRBJ2-1 . TRBV27 TRBD2 CASSWSGGRHNEQFF TGTGCCAGCAGTTGGTCGGGAGGGAGGCACAATGAGCAGTTCTTC
TRBJ2-3 . TRBV20-1 . CSARVSAIRINAQYF TGCAGTGCTAGAGTGTCGGCGATCCGCATCAATGCGCAGTATTTT
TRBJ1-1 few TRBV11-3 TRBD1 CASSLGGLDRGRTEAFF TGTGCCAGCAGCTTAGGGGGACTGGACAGGGGAAGGACTGAAGCTTTCTTT
TRBJ1-6 . TRBV20-1 . CSARVAGAENSPLHF TGCAGTGCTCGGGTGGCAGGCGCGGAAAATTCACCCCTCCACTTT
TRBJ2-3 few TRBV20-1 TRBD2 CSARGAGVITDTQYF TGCAGTGCTAGAGGCGCGGGAGTGATCACAGATACGCAGTATTTT
TRBJ2-7 many TRBV19 TRBD2 CASSMKAGGSEQYF TGTGCCAGTAGTATGAAAGCGGGAGGCAGCGAGCAGTACTTC
TRBJ2-1 . TRBV7-2 . CASSSPSSGGSSYNEQFF TGTGCCAGCAGCTCCCCCAGCAGCGGAGGGAGCTCCTACAATGAGCAGTTCTTC
TRBJ1-5 . TRBV10-3 . CAISANSGVGNQPQHF TGTGCCATCAGTGCGAATTCTGGAGTCGGCAATCAGCCCCAGCATTTT
TRBJ1-3 . TRBV9 . CASSVGLGGNTIYF TGTGCCAGCAGCGTAGGTCTAGGAGGAAACACCATATATTTT
TRBJ2-1 many TRBV28 TRBD1 CASRPRDRVNNEQFF TGTGCCAGCAGGCCTCGGGACAGGGTTAACAATGAGCAGTTCTTC
TRBJ1-4 few TRBV11-3 . CASSLGGTVNEKLFF TGTGCCAGCAGCTTAGGAGGGACCGTGAATGAAAAACTGTTTTTT
TRBJ2-2 few TRBV12-3/TRBV12-4 TRBD1 CASSLKQGAGELFF TGTGCCAGCAGTCTTAAACAGGGGGCCGGGGAGCTGTTTTTT
TRBJ1-6 . TRBV30 . CAWSGQGRSPLHF TGTGCCTGGAGTGGGCAGGGGCGGTCACCCCTCCACTTT
TRBJ1-1 . TRBV18 . CASSTAQRNTEAFF TGTGCCAGCTCAACCGCTCAGAGGAACACTGAAGCTTTCTTT
TRBJ2-7 few TRBV5-8 . CASSLGARGPSYEQYF TGTGCCAGCAGCTTGGGGGCGAGGGGCCCTTCCTACGAGCAGTACTTC
TRBJ2-1 many TRBV12-3/TRBV12-4 . CASSLTGVEQFF TGTGCCAGCAGTTTAACGGGGGTTGAGCAGTTCTTC
TRBJ2-2 . TRBV4-2 TRBD1 CASSLTPGQSTGELFF TGTGCCAGCAGCCTTACTCCGGGACAGAGCACCGGGGAGCTGTTTTTT
TRBJ2-1 . TRBV7-2 . CASSLAFGLLSSYNEQFF TGTGCCAGCAGCTTAGCGTTCGGGCTGTTGAGCTCCTACAATGAGCAGTTCTTC
TRBJ2-7 . TRBV6-1 TRBD1 CASSEVPRGLGEQYF TGTGCCAGCAGCGAAGTACCCAGGGGGCTTGGTGAGCAGTACTTC
TRBJ1-1 few TRBV3-1 . CASSPRGPNTEAFF TGTGCCAGCAGCCCTCGGGGGCCGAACACTGAAGCTTTCTTT
TRBJ1-5 few TRBV6-5 . CASSFLGQPQHF TGTGCCAGCAGTTTCTTAGGGCAGCCCCAGCATTTT
TRBJ1-2 few TRBV7-2 . CASTSGGRRDGYTF TGTGCCAGCACCTCCGGGGGGCGGCGGGATGGCTACACCTTC
TRBJ1-3 many TRBV12-3/TRBV12-4 . CASSWVGSGNTIYF TGTGCCAGCAGTTGGGTGGGGTCTGGAAACACCATATATTTT
TRBJ2-3 . TRBV2 TRBD2 CASRLLAGGSTDTQYF TGTGCCAGCAGACTCCTAGCGGGAGGCAGCACAGATACGCAGTATTTT
TRBJ2-1 . TRBV20-1 . CSGMSSYNEQFF TGCAGTGGGATGAGCTCCTACAATGAGCAGTTCTTC
TRBJ2-5 few TRBV9 TRBD2 CASSVDPLAGGRETQYF TGTGCCAGCAGCGTAGATCCCCTAGCGGGAGGGAGAGAGACCCAGTACTTC
TRBJ1-1 . TRBV6-5 TRBD1 CASSYSQGARFAFF TGTGCCAGCAGTTACTCACAGGGGGCAAGGTTCGCTTTCTTT
TRBJ2-6 . TRBV12-3/TRBV12-4 . CASSFRSGANVLTF TGTGCCAGCAGTTTCCGCTCTGGGGCCAACGTCCTGACTTTC
TRBJ2-2 few TRBV28 TRBD2 CASTRLAGGTGELFF TGTGCCAGCACCCGCCTGGCGGGAGGCACCGGGGAGCTGTTTTTT
TRBJ1-1 few TRBV20-1 . CSARSGPTEAFF TGCAGTGCTAGATCGGGGCCCACTGAAGCTTTCTTT
TRBJ2-7 . TRBV10-3 TRBD2 CAISESSGREYF TGTGCCATCAGTGAGTCCTCAGGGAGGGAGTACTTC
TRBJ1-6 . TRBV9 . CASSVGGSSPGVSRSPLHF TGTGCCAGCAGCGTAGGGGGGTCATCCCCTGGGGTGTCGCGTTCACCCCTCCACTTT
TRBJ2-3 many TRBV7-2 TRBD2 CASSSVLAGGSQYF TGTGCCAGCAGCTCTGTACTAGCGGGAGGTTCGCAGTATTTT
TRBJ2-5 . TRBV4-3 . CASSQSSMPGKETQYF TGCGCCAGCAGCCAATCCTCGATGCCGGGGAAAGAGACCCAGTACTTC
TRBJ2-1 many TRBV6-5 TRBD2 CASSGRLAGSYNEQFF TGTGCCAGCAGTGGAAGACTAGCAGGCTCCTACAATGAGCAGTTCTTC
TRBJ2-1 . TRBV5-1 . CASRPGLSPASSYNEQFF TGCGCCAGCAGACCCGGGTTATCTCCCGCCAGCTCCTACAATGAGCAGTTCTTC
TRBJ2-3 . TRBV6-2/TRBV6-3 TRBD2 CASSSLQTSGSAVDTQYF TGTGCCAGCAGTTCTCTTCAAACTAGCGGGAGCGCCGTCGATACGCAGTATTTT
TRBJ2-5 . TRBV28 TRBD1 CASSVTRQGLWAQYF TGTGCCAGCAGTGTAACCCGACAGGGCCTCTGGGCCCAGTACTTC
TRBJ1-5 few TRBV27 . CASSSTPPEPQHF TGTGCCAGCAGTTCGACCCCTCCGGAGCCCCAGCATTTT
TRBJ1-1 . TRBV6-6 . CASSPGGGTEAFF TGTGCCAGCAGCCCGGGAGGAGGAACTGAAGCTTTCTTT
TRBJ1-1 many TRBV18 . CASSPGTEAFF TGTGCCAGCTCACCAGGGACTGAAGCTTTCTTT
TRBJ2-1 . TRBV3-1 TRBD2 CASSLTSGPNNEQFF TGTGCCAGCAGCCTCACTAGCGGGCCTAACAATGAGCAGTTCTTC
TRBJ1-1 . TRBV11-2 . CASSLDQPGNTEVFF TGTGCCAGCAGCTTAGATCAGCCAGGGAACACTGAAGTTTTCTTT
TRBJ2-7 . TRBV30 . CAWSVKGLVSYEQYF TGTGCCTGGAGTGTAAAGGGGCTAGTCTCCTACGAGCAGTACTTC
TRBJ2-7 few TRBV7-2 TRBD2 CASSSLAGNDEQYF TGTGCCAGCAGCTCACTAGCGGGAAATGACGAGCAGTACTTC
TRBJ2-5 few TRBV9 TRBD1 CASSVKLTGSLETQYF TGTGCCAGCAGCGTAAAATTGACAGGGAGTTTGGAGACCCAGTACTTC
TRBJ1-1 . TRBV29-1 . CSVVRGGDTEAFF TGCAGCGTCGTGAGGGGAGGCGACACTGAAGCTTTCTTT
TRBJ1-3 few TRBV18 TRBD1 CASSPGQAGNTIYF TGTGCCAGTTCCCCGGGACAGGCTGGAAACACCATATATTTT
TRBJ2-7 many TRBV2 TRBD2 CASSGGVSGRSYEQYF TGTGCCAGCAGTGGGGGGGTTAGCGGGCGGTCCTACGAGCAGTACTTC
TRBJ2-3 many TRBV7-2 . CASSLEGSFSTDTQYF TGTGCCAGCAGCTTAGAGGGTAGCTTTAGCACAGATACGCAGTATTTT
TRBJ2-1 few TRBV10-3 . CAISDRMSSYNEQFF TGTGCCATCAGTGACAGGATGAGCTCCTACAATGAGCAGTTCTTC
TRBJ2-1 . TRBV7-8 TRBD2 CASRQLAGPYNEQFF TGTGCCAGCAGACAACTAGCGGGACCTTACAATGAGCAGTTCTTC
TRBJ1-6 . TRBV5-1 . CASSLARGASNSPLHF TGCGCCAGCAGCTTGGCCAGAGGAGCGTCGAATTCACCCCTCCACTTT
TRBJ1-1 . TRBV5-1 . CASTPGRNTEAFF TGCGCCAGCACCCCTGGTCGGAACACTGAAGCTTTCTTT
TRBJ1-4 few TRBV12-3/TRBV12-4 . CASSLQGSNEKLFF TGTGCCAGCAGCCTACAGGGCTCTAATGAAAAACTGTTTTTT